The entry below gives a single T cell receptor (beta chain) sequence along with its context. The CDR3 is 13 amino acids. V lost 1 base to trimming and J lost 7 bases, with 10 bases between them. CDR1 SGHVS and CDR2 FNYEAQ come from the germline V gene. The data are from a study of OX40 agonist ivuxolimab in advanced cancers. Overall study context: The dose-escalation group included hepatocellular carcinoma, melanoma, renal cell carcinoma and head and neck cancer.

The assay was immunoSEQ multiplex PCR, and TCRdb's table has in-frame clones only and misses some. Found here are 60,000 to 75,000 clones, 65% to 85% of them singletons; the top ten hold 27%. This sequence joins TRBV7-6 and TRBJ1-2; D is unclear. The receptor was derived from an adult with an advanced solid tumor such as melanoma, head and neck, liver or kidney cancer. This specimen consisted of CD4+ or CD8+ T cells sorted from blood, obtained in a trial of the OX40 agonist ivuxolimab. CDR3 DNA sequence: TGTGCCAGCAGCTTAGAGGGCAGAGGTGGCTACACCTTC. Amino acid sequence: CASSLEGRGGYTF.